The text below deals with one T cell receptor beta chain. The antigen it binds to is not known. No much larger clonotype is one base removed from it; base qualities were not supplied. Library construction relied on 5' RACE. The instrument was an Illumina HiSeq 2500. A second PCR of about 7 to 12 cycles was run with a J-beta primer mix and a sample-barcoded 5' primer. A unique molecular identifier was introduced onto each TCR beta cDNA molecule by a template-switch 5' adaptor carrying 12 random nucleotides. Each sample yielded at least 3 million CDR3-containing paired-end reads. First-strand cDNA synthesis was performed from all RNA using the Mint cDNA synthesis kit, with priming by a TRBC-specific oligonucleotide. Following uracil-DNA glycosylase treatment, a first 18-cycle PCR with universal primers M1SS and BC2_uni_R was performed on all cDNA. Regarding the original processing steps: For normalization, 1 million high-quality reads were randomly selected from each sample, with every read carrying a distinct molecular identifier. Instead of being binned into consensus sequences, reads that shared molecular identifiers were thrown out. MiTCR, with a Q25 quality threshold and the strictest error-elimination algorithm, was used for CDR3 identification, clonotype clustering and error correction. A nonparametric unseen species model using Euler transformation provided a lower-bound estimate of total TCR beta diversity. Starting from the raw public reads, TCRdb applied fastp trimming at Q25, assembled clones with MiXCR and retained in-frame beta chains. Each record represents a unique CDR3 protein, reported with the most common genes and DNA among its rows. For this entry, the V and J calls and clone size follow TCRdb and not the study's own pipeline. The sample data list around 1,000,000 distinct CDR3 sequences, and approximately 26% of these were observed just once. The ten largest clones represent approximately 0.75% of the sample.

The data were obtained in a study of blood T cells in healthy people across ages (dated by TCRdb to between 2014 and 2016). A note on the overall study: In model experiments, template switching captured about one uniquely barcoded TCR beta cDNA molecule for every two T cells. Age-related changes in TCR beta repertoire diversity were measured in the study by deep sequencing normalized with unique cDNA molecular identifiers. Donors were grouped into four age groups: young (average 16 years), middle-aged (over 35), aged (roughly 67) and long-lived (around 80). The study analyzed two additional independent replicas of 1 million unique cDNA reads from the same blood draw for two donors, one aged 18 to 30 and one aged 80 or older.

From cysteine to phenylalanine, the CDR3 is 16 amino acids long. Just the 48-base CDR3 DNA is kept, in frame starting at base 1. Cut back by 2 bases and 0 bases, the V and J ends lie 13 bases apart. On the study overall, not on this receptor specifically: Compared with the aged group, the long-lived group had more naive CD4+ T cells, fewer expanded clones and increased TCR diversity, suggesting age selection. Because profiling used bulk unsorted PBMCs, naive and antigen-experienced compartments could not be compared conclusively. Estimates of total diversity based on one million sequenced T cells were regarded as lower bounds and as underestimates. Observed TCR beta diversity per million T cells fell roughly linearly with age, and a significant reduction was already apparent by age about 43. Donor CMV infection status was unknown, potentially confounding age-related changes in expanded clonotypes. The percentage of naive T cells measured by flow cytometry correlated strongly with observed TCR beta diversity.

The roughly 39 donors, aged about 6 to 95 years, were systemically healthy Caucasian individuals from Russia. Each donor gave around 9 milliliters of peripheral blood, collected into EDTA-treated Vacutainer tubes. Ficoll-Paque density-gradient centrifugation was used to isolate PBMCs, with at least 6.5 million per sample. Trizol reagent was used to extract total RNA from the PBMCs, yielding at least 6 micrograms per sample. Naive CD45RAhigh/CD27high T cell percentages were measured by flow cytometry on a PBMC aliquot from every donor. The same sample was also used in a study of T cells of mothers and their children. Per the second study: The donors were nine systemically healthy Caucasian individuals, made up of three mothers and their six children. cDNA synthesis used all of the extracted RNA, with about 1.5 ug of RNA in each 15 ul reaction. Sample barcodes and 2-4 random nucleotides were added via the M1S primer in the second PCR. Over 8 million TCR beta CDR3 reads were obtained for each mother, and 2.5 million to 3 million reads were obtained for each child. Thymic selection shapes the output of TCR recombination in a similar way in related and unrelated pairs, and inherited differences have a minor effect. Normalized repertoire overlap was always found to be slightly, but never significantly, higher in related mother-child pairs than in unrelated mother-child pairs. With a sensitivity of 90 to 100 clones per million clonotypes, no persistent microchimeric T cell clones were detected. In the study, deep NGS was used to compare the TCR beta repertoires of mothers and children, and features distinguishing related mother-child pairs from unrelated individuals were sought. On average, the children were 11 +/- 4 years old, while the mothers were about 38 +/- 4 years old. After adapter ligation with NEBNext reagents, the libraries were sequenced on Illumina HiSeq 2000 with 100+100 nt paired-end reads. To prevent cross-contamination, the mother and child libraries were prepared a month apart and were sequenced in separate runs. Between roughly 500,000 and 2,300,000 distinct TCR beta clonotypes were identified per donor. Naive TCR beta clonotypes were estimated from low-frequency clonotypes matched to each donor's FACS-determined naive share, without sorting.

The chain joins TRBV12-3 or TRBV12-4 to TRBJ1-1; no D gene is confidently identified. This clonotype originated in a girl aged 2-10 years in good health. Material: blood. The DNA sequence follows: TGTGCCAGCAGTTTATCGAGGTGGCGGATGAACACTGAAGCTTTCTTT. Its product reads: CASSLSRWRMNTEAFF.